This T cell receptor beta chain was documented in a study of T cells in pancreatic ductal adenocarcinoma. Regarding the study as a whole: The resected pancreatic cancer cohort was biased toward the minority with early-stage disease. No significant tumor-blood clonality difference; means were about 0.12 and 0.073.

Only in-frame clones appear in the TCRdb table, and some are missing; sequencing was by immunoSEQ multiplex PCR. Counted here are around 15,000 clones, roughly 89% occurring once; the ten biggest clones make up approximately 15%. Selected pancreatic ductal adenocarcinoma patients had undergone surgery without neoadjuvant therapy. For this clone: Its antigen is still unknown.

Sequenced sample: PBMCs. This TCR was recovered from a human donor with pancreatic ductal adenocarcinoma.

The CDR3 DNA sequence: TGTGCCAGCAGCCCTGGAGAATCACTCGGCGATGGCTACACCTTC. Encoded protein: CASSPGESLGDGYTF. The chain links TRBV5-6 to TRBJ1-2; D is unresolved. V lost 4 bases, J lost 6 bases, and 19 bases lay in between. The CDR3 loop spans 15 amino acids. Germline V gene data show CDR1 as SGHDT and CDR2 as YYEEEE.